This record concerns one T cell receptor beta chain sequence. Its antigen remains unidentified. The sample originates from a study of long-term antiretroviral therapy in people with HIV. Study-level results: Before ART, certain clones expanded, and these dominated the repertoire at all time points.

Runs used v3.0 of the immunoSEQ assay and were done at survey level. Sequencing aimed at 40,000-50,000 T-cell genomes per sample. Profiled with immunoSEQ multiplex PCR; TCRdb holds only in-frame clones, not every one. Counted here are roughly 26,000 clones, over 85% occurring once; the ten biggest clones make up less than 2.5%. The starting material was unsorted PBMCs, obtained around 4.7 years after starting antiretroviral therapy. The source of this sequence is a woman aged 50 to 60 with HIV.

CDR3 DNA sequence: TGTGCCAGCAGCTTGGGTCCCCTAGAGACCCAGTACTTC. The encoded protein is CASSLGPLETQYF. The chain is built from TRBV7-2 and TRBJ2-5, with no clear D. The V gene's germline CDR1 is SGHTA and CDR2 FQGNSA. The length of the CDR3 is 13 residues. V was pared by 3 bases and J by 4 bases, with 9 bases between.